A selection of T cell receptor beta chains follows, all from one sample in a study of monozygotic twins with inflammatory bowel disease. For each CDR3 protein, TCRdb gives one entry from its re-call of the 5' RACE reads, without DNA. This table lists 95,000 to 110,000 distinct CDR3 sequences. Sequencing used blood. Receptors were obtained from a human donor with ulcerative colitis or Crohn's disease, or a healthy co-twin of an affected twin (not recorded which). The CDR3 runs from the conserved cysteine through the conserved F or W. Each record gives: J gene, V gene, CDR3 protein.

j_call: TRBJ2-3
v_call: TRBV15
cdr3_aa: CATSRTSGRDTQYF

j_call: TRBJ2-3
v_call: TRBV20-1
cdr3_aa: CSARGSFGGGTTDTQYF

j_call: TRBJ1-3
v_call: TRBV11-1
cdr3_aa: CASSLVMPPAGTGGNTIYF

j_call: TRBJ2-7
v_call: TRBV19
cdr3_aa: CASSRRTGGSYEQYF

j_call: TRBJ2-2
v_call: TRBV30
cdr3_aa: CAWRGDRLNTGELFF

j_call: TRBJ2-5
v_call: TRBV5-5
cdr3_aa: CASSFQGQEETQYF

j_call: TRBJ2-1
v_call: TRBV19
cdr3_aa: CATSPLGGVDEQFF

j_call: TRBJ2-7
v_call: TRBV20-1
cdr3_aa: CSAEEEGRLLLEQYF

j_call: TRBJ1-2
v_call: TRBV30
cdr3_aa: CAWSDTGIYGYTF

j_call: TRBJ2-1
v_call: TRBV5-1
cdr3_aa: CASSPGEGYNEQFF

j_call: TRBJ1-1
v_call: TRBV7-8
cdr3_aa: CASSSGQGRIAEAFF

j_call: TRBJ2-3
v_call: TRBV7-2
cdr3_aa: CASSLGGRPTDTQYF

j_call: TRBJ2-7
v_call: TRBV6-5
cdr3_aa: CASSSGTSGPYEQYF

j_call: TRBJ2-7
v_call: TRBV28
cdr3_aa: CASSFGGGDGSYEQYF

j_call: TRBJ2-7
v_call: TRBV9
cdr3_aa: CASSPQLAGGSGPYEQYF

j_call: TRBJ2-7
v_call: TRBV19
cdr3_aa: CASSIRSTRKQYF

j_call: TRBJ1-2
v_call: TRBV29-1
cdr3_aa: CSVDQGWFGYTF

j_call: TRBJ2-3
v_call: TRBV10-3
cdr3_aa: CAITELAGSSTDTQYF